In this sample, the clone carrying this T cell receptor beta chain turned up once. The authors' processing: Estimated nucleated cell counts came from reference gene primer amplification. Only in-frame clones appear in the TCRdb table, and some are missing; sequencing was by immunoSEQ multiplex PCR. V and J calls and clone size come straight from that table; D and trimming were deduced from the DNA. The table lists over 20,000 clones, approximately 81% of them singletons, with 25% to 35% in the top ten. This entry is derived from a study of blood T cell repertoires in COVID-19. Background on the study: COVID-19 samples collected from the United States, Italy and Spain covered acute and convalescent phases. Nucleic acid was either cDNA or gDNA, and it came from T cells, B-cell-depleted T cells, or PBMCs.

V shed 6 bases and J 1 base; nucleotides not matched to a gene: 3. CDR1 and CDR2 (germline): WSHSY, SAAADI. This CDR3 contains 14 residues. This rearrangement joins TRBV10-2 to TRBJ1-5; 7 bases align to TRBD1. Sequenced sample: peripheral blood. The TCR originated in a human donor in a cohort sampled during active COVID-19. CDR3 coding DNA: TGCGCCAGCAGGGACAGGCAGAGCAATCAGCCCCAGCATTTT. Protein: CASRDRQSNQPQHF.